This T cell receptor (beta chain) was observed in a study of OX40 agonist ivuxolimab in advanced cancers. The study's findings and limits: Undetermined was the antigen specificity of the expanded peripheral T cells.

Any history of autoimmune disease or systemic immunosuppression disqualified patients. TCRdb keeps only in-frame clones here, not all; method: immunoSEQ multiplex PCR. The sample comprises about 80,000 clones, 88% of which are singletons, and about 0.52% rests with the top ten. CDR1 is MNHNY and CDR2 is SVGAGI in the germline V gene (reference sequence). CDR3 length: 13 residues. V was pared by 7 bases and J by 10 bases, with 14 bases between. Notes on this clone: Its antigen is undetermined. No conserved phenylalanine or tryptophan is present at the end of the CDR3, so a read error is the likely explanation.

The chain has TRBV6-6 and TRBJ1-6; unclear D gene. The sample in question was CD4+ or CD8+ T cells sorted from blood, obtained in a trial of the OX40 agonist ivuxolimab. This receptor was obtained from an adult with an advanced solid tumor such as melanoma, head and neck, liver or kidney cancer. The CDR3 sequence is CASTQSARSPLHL. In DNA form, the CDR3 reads TGTGCCAGCACCCAGTCGGCAAGATCACCCCTCCACCTT.